This TCR beta chain was sequenced for a study of cytomegalovirus exposure and HLA in healthy donors. Notes on the study in general: Most TCR sequences were rare, but some public TCRs occurred in many donors. The study put under 200 TCR beta chains on its list as cytomegalovirus-associated. Indistinguishable V segments, including TRBV6-2 and TRBV6-3, were excluded.

Per germline, CDR1 SGHRS and CDR2 YFSETQ. J gave up 14 bases and V 3 bases, and 7 bases lay outside the gene matches. CDR3 length: 13 residues. This clone has just a few counts. Its target is not known. 60 Vbeta and 13 Jbeta primers were used in PCR. The protocol was immunoSEQ multiplex PCR, while the TCRdb copy is restricted to in-frame clones and leaves out a portion. The table records roughly 170,000 clones, more than 65% of them present only once. The chain carries TRBV5-1 and TRBJ1-4, with TRBD1 matching over 10 bases. This clonotype originated in a girl aged 2 to 10 in good health and CMV-seropositive. The material sequenced was PBMCs. CDR3 in amino acids: CASSSTTGGRLFF. In nucleotides, the CDR3 is TGCGCCAGCAGCTCCACGACAGGGGGCCGGCTGTTTTTT.